The next 28 T cell receptor beta chains were all read from a single sample in a study of blood T cell repertoires in COVID-19. The protocol was immunoSEQ multiplex PCR, while the TCRdb copy is restricted to in-frame clones and leaves out a portion. This sample carries roughly 390,000 clones, 85% of them seen once, and the ten largest clones take roughly 3.6%. The material sequenced was peripheral blood. These receptors were collected from a woman in her late teens or twenties with acute or convalescent COVID-19.

The V and J genes are TRBV10-3 and TRBJ2-1, with 11 bases matching TRBD2. The CDR3 extends over 16 amino acids. CDR1 is ENHRY and CDR2 is SYGVKD in the germline V gene. V trimming: 2 bases; J trimming: 6 bases; junction bases outside the gene matches: 6. CDR3 sequence reads: CAISEPGTSGSNEQFF. The DNA of the CDR3 is TGTGCCATCAGTGAGCCGGGGACTAGCGGAAGCAATGAGCAGTTCTTC.

The chain recombines TRBV7-3 with TRBJ2-7; 9 nucleotides agree with TRBD1. The CDR3 sequence is 13 residues long. CDR1 is SGHTA, CDR2 FQGTGA, per germline. V trimming: 5 bases; J trimming: 5 bases; junction bases outside the gene matches: 4. CDR3 DNA sequence: TGTGCCAGCAGCGAAACAGGGGGCAACGAGCAGTACTTC. Translating it yields CASSETGGNEQYF.

V usage is TRBV29-1 and J usage is TRBJ1-2, with 9 bases aligning to TRBD1. The junction had 1 base not matched to a gene; V was cut back by 4 bases and J by 7 bases. Looked up from germline, CDR1 is SQVTM and CDR2 is ANQGSEA. CDR3 length equals 11 residues. The CDR3 protein is CSVATGGGYTF. The CDR3 bases are TGCAGCGTTGCGACAGGGGGTGGCTACACCTTC.

The CDR3 DNA is TGTGCTAGTGGTTTCCTCAGGGGCACTAGCGGGAAGTACAATGAGCAGTTCTTC. It yields the protein CASGFLRGTSGKYNEQFF. This chain uses TRBV12-5 with TRBJ2-1, with 10 bases lining up with TRBD2. Losses at the gene ends were 3 bases for V and 4 bases for J; bases not matched to a gene: 12. This CDR3 is built from 18 residues. Germline V gene lookup returns CDR1 LGHNT and CDR2 FRNRAP.

This clone was seen just once. The chain has TRBV5-4 and TRBJ1-2; TRBD1 is a possible D gene (6 bases). The CDR3 is made up of 12 amino acids. Trimming removed 1 base at V and 8 bases at J, with 9 bases between. Germline CDR1 reads SGHNT; CDR2 reads YYREEE (reference sequence). The CDR3 sequence: CASSLYGGGYTF. CDR3 in DNA: TGTGCCAGCAGCTTGTATGGGGGCGGCTACACCTTC.

This clone showed up just a few times. The chain links TRBV5-6 to TRBJ1-6; TRBD1 matches 7 bases. The CDR3 totals 12 residues. The J segment lost 9 bases and the V segment lost 4 bases, leaving 1 base of the junction unmatched. Germline V lookup: CDR1 SGHDT, CDR2 YYEEEE. The CDR3 reads CASSRTGSPLHF. As DNA, the CDR3 is TGTGCCAGCAGCCGGACAGGTTCACCCCTCCACTTT.

This chain connects TRBV27 to TRBJ1-5, with TRBD1 matching 7 bases. V was clipped by 3 bases and J by 6 bases; unmatched bases: 8. The CDR3 consists of 15 residues. The germline V gene has CDR1 MNHEY and CDR2 SMNVEV (reference sequence). CDR3 sequence (DNA): TGTGCCAGCAGTTTCCGACAGGGCGTGAGTCAGCCCCAGCATTTT. It yields the protein CASSFRQGVSQPQHF.

The V and J genes are TRBV6-1 and TRBJ1-1; D is perhaps TRBD1 (6 bases). CDR1 and CDR2 (germline): MNHNS, SASEGT. The CDR3 sequence is 15 residues long. Trimming left V 1 base short and J 4 bases short, with 13 bases between. This CDR3 is CASSEGRRGGTEAFF. As DNA, the CDR3 is TGTGCCAGCAGTGAAGGTCGTAGGGGGGGCACTGAAGCTTTCTTT.

The gene calls are TRBV11-2 and TRBJ1-1; D is possibly TRBD1 (6 bases). CDR3 length: 13 amino acids. Trimming took 3 bases from V and 5 from J, leaving 10 bases between them. Germline V gene data show CDR1 as SGHAT and CDR2 as FQNNGV. The chain's CDR3 is CASSFQGQTEAFF. The CDR3 nucleotides are TGTGCCAGCAGCTTCCAGGGGCAGACTGAAGCTTTCTTT.

The V gene is TRBV4-1, the J gene TRBJ2-4; possibly TRBD1 for D (5 bases). Germline assignment: CDR1 MGHRA and CDR2 YSYEKL. The CDR3 is 15 residues long. V lost 1 base and J 5 bases, leaving 12 bases between the germline ends. CDR3 amino acids: CASSQVNQGENIQYF. The CDR3 DNA reads as TGCGCCAGCAGCCAAGTCAACCAGGGCGAAAACATTCAGTACTTC.

This chain connects TRBV5-6 to TRBJ1-2; D not certain. This CDR3 spans 12 amino acids. Per germline, CDR1 SGHDT and CDR2 YYEEEE. With 3 bases removed from V and 7 bases from J, the gap between germline ends came to 10 bases. CDR3 region: CASSSWAGGYTF. CDR3 nucleotides: TGTGCCAGCAGCTCGTGGGCGGGTGGCTACACCTTC.

This clone was detected only a few times. CDR3 coding DNA: TGTGCCAGCAGGCGTGGCAGGGTTGGCTACACCTTC. This encodes CASRRGRVGYTF. The V gene is TRBV5-8, the J gene TRBJ1-2; tentatively, D is TRBD1 (5 bases). Germline V gene lookup returns CDR1 SGHTS and CDR2 YDEGEE. The CDR3 totals 12 residues. V was cut by 5 bases and J by 7 bases, with 12 bases left in between.

This clone was recorded only once. V gene TRBV3-1 (or the pseudogene TRBV3-2) combines with J gene TRBJ1-3, with D tentatively TRBD1 (5 bases). V was cut by 5 bases and J by 0 bases, with 11 bases left in between. This CDR3 is built from 15 residues. Germline V lookup: CDR1 LGHDT, CDR2 YNNKEL (reference sequence). The CDR3 protein is CASSVRGGSGNTIYF. CDR3 DNA: TGTGCCAGCAGCGTCCGCGGGGGCTCTGGAAACACCATATATTTT.

This chain connects TRBV9 to TRBJ1-2; 7 bases are shared with TRBD1. The germline V gene encodes CDR1 SGDLS and CDR2 YYNGEE. J was trimmed by 5 bases and V by 6 bases; bases with no gene match: 28. The CDR3 is 20 residues long. CDR3 protein: CASNRRTGFATDPRQYGYTF. For the CDR3, the DNA is TGTGCCAGCAATCGGCGGACAGGATTCGCCACCGATCCTAGGCAGTATGGCTACACCTTC.

V gene TRBV10-1 combines with J gene TRBJ2-1; D unresolved. Germline V gives CDR1 WNHNN, CDR2 SYGVQD (reference sequence). The CDR3 loop spans 14 amino acids. V was clipped by 0 bases and J by 4 bases, with 7 bases between them. The CDR3 DNA follows: TGCGCCAGCAGTGAGTCGGAGCAATACAATGAGCAGTTCTTC. Its protein product is CASSESEQYNEQFF.

V usage is TRBV18 and J usage is TRBJ2-3; perhaps TRBD2 as D (6 bases). CDR1 and CDR2 (germline): KGHSH, LQKENI. V lost 0 bases and J 5 bases, leaving 12 bases between the germline ends. The CDR3 has 15 amino acids. The CDR3 sequence is CASSPPLAARDTQYF. The CDR3 DNA follows: TGTGCCAGCTCACCACCGTTAGCGGCTCGAGATACGCAGTATTTT.

The V gene is TRBV4-1, the J gene TRBJ1-3; 11 nucleotides match TRBD1. Germline V gene data show CDR1 as MGHRA and CDR2 as YSYEKL. The CDR3 sequence is 18 residues long. V was pared by 2 bases and J by 1 base, with 7 bases of the junction left unmatched. The CDR3 DNA reads as TGCGCCAGCAGCCAACCCGGGACAGGGGGGTTTTCTGGAAACACCATATATTTT. Translating gives CASSQPGTGGFSGNTIYF.

The chain carries TRBV4-1 and TRBJ2-7, with 11 nucleotides matching TRBD2. The CDR3 extends over 14 amino acids. The V segment lost 4 bases and the J segment 2 bases; nucleotides outside the gene matches: 1. Germline assignment: CDR1 MGHRA and CDR2 YSYEKL. CDR3 amino acids: CASSLAGGTYEQYF. The DNA for the CDR3 is TGCGCCAGCAGCCTAGCGGGAGGGACCTACGAGCAGTACTTC.

V and J are TRBV7-3 and TRBJ2-7; tentative D call: TRBD1 (6 bases). V dropped 4 bases and J dropped 6 bases, with 10 bases sitting between them. Germline CDR1 reads SGHTA; CDR2 reads FQGTGA. CDR3 length: 12 amino acids. The DNA for the CDR3 is TGTGCCAGCAGCTCGGACAGCGGCGAGCAGTACTTC. Translated: CASSSDSGEQYF.

CDR3 nucleotide sequence: TGTGCCAGCAGTTCCGGAGAGACCCAGTACTTC. Translation: CASSSGETQYF. The V gene is TRBV6-5, the J gene TRBJ2-5; D is unclear. The V and J ends lost 4 bases and 4 bases respectively, with 4 bases between them. The germline gives CDR1 MNHEY, CDR2 SVGAGI. The CDR3 covers 11 residues.

V usage is TRBV28 and J usage is TRBJ2-2; 9 bases match TRBD1. The trim removed 6 bases at V and 4 bases at J, leaving 9 bases unmatched. Germline V lookup: CDR1 MDHEN, CDR2 SYDVKM. CDR3 length: 16 amino acids. DNA for the CDR3: TGTGCCAGCAGCCCCTGGGACAGGGTAGGCACCGGGGAGCTGTTTTTT. Its translation: CASSPWDRVGTGELFF.

The chain carries TRBV5-5 and TRBJ2-5, with 9 positions matching TRBD2. V shed 0 bases and J 0 bases; nucleotides not matched to a gene: 0. The CDR3 extends over 15 amino acids. Germline V gene sequence: CDR1 SGHKS, CDR2 YYEKEE (reference sequence). The CDR3 bases are TGTGCCAGCAGCTTGGGACTAGCGGACCAAGAGACCCAGTACTTC. It translates to CASSLGLADQETQYF.

Remarks on this clone: The sample holds other DNA sequences that translate to the same CDR3. The chain joins TRBV3-1 (or the pseudogene TRBV3-2) to TRBJ1-2; tentative D call: TRBD1 (6 bases). The CDR3 runs 13 residues. Germline values: CDR1 LGHDT, CDR2 YNNKEL (reference sequence). Trimming took 1 base from V and 5 from J, leaving 8 bases between them. CDR3 in DNA: TGTGCCAGCAGCCAAGGGACAGCTTATGGCTACACCTTC. It yields the protein CASSQGTAYGYTF.

The CDR3 DNA reads TGTGCCAGCAGTAAAGGGGACTATGGCTACACCTTC. Protein: CASSKGDYGYTF. The rearrangement links TRBV6-6 to TRBJ1-2; possibly TRBD1 for D (5 bases). Germline CDR1 is MNHNY and CDR2 is SVGAGI (reference sequence). V was shortened by 5 bases and J by 3 bases, with 7 bases between the two germline ends. This CDR3 region has 12 residues.

The rearrangement joins TRBV10-3 to TRBJ1-5; D gene unclear. The CDR3 is 14 amino acids. Trimming removed 3 bases at V and 4 bases at J, with 10 bases between. Germline V gene data show CDR1 as ENHRY and CDR2 as SYGVKD. The CDR3 protein is CAISEAGGNQPQHF. In nucleotides, the CDR3 is TGTGCCATCAGTGAAGCGGGTGGGAATCAGCCCCAGCATTTT.

The rearrangement links TRBV19 to TRBJ2-5; tentative D call: TRBD2 (7 bases). Trimming took 5 bases from V and 1 from J, leaving 11 bases between them. This CDR3 has 14 residues. Germline CDR1 is LNHDA and CDR2 is SQIVND (reference sequence). The CDR3 nucleotides read TGTGCCAGTAGTGCAGGGGAGGGCCAAGAGACCCAGTACTTC. Its translation is CASSAGEGQETQYF.

J is TRBJ2-7 and V is TRBV9, with 7 bases lining up with TRBD2. J gave up 0 bases and V 4 bases, and 7 bases lay outside the gene matches. The CDR3 loop spans 15 amino acids. The germline V gene has CDR1 SGDLS and CDR2 YYNGEE. The CDR3 DNA reads TGTGCCAGCAGCCCCGGGGGAGGGGTCTCCTACGAGCAGTACTTC. Protein sequence: CASSPGGGVSYEQYF. The whole variable domain, remainder taken from reference TRBV9 and TRBJ2-7, is DSGVTQTPKHLITATGQRVTLRCSPRSGDLSVYWYQQSLDQGLQFLIQYYNGEERAKGNILERFSAQQFPDLHSELNLSSLELGDSALYFCASSPGGGVSYEQYFGPGTRLTVT.

J is TRBJ1-2 and V is TRBV10-3; D is perhaps TRBD1 (5 bases). Germline values: CDR1 ENHRY, CDR2 SYGVKD. Trimming left V 6 bases short and J 5 bases short, with 16 bases between. CDR3 length: 14 amino acids. The CDR3 spells CAIRGGGAAYGYTF. The CDR3 nucleotides are TGTGCCATCAGGGGGGGAGGGGCGGCATATGGCTACACCTTC.